This T cell receptor beta chain is from a study of blood T cells in healthy people across ages (dated by TCRdb to 2014 to 2015). For context, the study as a whole: In model experiments, template switching captured roughly one uniquely barcoded TCR beta cDNA molecule for every two T cells. The donors were divided into four age groups: young (average approximately 17 years), middle-aged (approximately 39), aged (about 62) and long-lived (82). Donors of different ages were randomly distributed across sequencing lanes to avoid experimental bias. For two donors (one aged 18 to 29 and one aged 80 or older), the study analyzed two additional independent replicas of 1 million unique cDNA reads from the same blood draw. Using deep sequencing normalized with unique cDNA molecular identifiers, the study measured how TCR beta repertoire diversity changes with age.

On this clonotype itself: It lacks a known antigen. Within one base of it there is no much larger clone, and no base qualities were kept.

The library was produced with 5' RACE. The data were produced on an Illumina HiSeq 2500. A second roughly 7 to 12 cycle PCR used a sample-barcoded 5' primer and a J-beta primer mix. Each TCR beta cDNA molecule received a unique molecular identifier from a template-switch 5' adaptor carrying 12 random nucleotides. Each sample yielded at least 3 million CDR3-containing paired-end reads. All of the RNA was converted into first-strand cDNA using the Mint cDNA synthesis kit, with a TRBC-specific oligonucleotide serving as the primer. Following uracil-DNA glycosylase treatment, a first 18-cycle PCR with universal primers M1SS and BC2_uni_R was performed on all cDNA. The authors' analysis ran thus. Normalization of each sample was performed by random selection of 1 million high-quality reads, each carrying a distinct molecular identifier. Reads sharing molecular identifiers were discarded rather than binned into consensus sequences. MiTCR, run with a Q25 quality threshold and the strictest error-elimination algorithm, handled CDR3 identification, clonotype clustering and error correction. Lower-bound total TCR beta diversity was estimated with a nonparametric unseen species model using Euler transformation. Clones were called with MiXCR by TCRdb after fastp trimmed the public reads at Q25, and only in-frame beta chains were retained. Every distinct CDR3 protein forms one entry, paired with its most common genes and DNA. TCRdb's processing, not the authors', yielded these V and J calls. For this sample the table gives hundreds of thousands of distinct CDR3 sequences, of which approximately 51% were detected only once. Roughly 51% of the sample is taken by the ten largest.

The CDR3 runs 14 residues from the cysteine to the phenylalanine. The DNA shown is the 42-base CDR3, in frame from base 1. The junction shows trimming of 4 bases on V and 5 bases on J, and the gene matches do not reach 8 bases of it. Reading the germline V gene gives CDR1 SGHRS and CDR2 YFSETQ. The donors were 40 or so Caucasian individuals from Russia, aged roughly 6 to 90 years, who were systemically healthy. Around 10 milliliters of peripheral blood were collected from each donor into EDTA-treated Vacutainer tubes. Ficoll-Paque density-gradient centrifugation was used to isolate PBMCs, with at least 7 million per sample. Trizol reagent was used to extract total RNA from the PBMCs, yielding at least 6 micrograms per sample. For every donor, an aliquot of PBMCs went through flow cytometry to measure the percentages of naive CD45RAhigh/CD27high T cells. General conclusions and limits of the study: Observed TCR beta diversity per million T cells fell roughly linearly with age, and a significant reduction was already apparent by age around 40. Estimates of total diversity from one million sequenced T cells were regarded as lower bounds and underestimates. Compared with the aged group, the long-lived group had more naive CD4+ T cells, fewer expanded clones and increased TCR diversity, suggesting age selection. Because donor CMV infection status was unknown, age-related changes in expanded clonotypes were potentially confounded. Since profiling was done on bulk unsorted PBMCs, naive and antigen-experienced compartments could not be conclusively compared. There was a strong correlation between observed TCR beta diversity and the percentage of naive T cells measured by flow cytometry.

The sequence joins TRBV5-1 to TRBJ2-7; 8 bases in between match TRBD1. The receptor comes from a man aged 55-75 years in good health. The sample taken for sequencing was blood. The CDR3 reads CASSQGQVRNEQYF. Here is the DNA: TGCGCCAGCAGCCAGGGACAGGTGCGGAACGAGCAGTACTTC.